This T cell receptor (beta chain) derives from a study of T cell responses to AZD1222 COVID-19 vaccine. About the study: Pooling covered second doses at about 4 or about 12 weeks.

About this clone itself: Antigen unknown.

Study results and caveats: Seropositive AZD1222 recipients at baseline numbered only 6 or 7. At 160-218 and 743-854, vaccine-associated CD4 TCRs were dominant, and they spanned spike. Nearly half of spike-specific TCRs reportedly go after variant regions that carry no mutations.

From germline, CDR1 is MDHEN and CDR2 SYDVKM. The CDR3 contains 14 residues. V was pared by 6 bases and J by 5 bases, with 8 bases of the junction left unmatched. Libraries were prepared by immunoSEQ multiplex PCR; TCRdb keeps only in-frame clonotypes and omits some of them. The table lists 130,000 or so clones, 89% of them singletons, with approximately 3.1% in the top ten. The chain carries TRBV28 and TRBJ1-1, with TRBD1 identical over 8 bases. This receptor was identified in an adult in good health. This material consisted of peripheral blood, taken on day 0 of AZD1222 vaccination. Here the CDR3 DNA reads TGTGCCAGCAGCTCGGACAGGGAGGGGACTGAAGCTTTCTTT. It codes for CASSSDREGTEAFF.